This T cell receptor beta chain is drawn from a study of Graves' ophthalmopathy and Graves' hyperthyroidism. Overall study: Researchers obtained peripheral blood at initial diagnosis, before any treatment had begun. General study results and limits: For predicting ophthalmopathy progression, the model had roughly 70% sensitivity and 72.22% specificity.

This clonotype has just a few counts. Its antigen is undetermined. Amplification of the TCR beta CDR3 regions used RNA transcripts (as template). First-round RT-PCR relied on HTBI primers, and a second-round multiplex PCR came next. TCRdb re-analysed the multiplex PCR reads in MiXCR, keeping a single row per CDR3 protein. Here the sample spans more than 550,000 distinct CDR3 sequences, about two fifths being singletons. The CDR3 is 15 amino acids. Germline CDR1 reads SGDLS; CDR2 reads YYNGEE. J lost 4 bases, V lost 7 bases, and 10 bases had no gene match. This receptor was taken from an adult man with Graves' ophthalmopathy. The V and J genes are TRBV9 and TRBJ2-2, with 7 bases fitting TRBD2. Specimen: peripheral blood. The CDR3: CASRHRDYPTGELFF. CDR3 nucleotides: TGTGCCAGCCGCCACCGGGACTACCCCACCGGGGAGCTGTTTTTT.